The rows below give T cell receptor beta chains drawn from one sample of a study of T cell responses to AZD1222 COVID-19 vaccine. Produced via immunoSEQ multiplex PCR; TCRdb's table is partial and in-frame only. The sample carries about 94,000 clones, approximately 91% recorded once. The specimen was peripheral blood, collected on day 0 of AZD1222 vaccination. These receptors all stem from an adult in good health. CDR3s include the opening cysteine and the closing phenylalanine or tryptophan. The order of the fields is clone size, J gene, V gene, CDR3 length, D gene, CDR3 DNA, CDR3 protein. A D gene is named only where the DNA matches it firmly. Not all rows give a size; the values are once, few, many and, for expanded clones, a class.

- | TRBJ1-1 | TRBV6-5 | 16 | TRBD1 | TGTGCCAGCAGTTCGATCTCCGGGACAGGGGGTGATGAAGCTTTCTTT | CASSSISGTGGDEAFF
once | TRBJ2-5 | TRBV28 | 16 | TRBD2 | TGTGCCAGCAGTGGGACTATAACATCCACCAAGGAGACCCAGTACTTC | CASSGTITSTKETQYF
- | TRBJ1-2 | TRBV19 | 12 | - | TGTGCCAGTAGTATAGTGGGACATGGCTACACCTTC | CASSIVGHGYTF
few | TRBJ2-3 | TRBV27 | 21 | - | TGTGCCAGCAGGAAGGGAGGTCTCAGGTCCGGGTCTCTAGCTAGCACAGATACGCAGTATTTT | CASRKGGLRSGSLASTDTQYF
- | TRBJ1-2 | TRBV30 | 13 | - | TGTGCCTGGAATCCGGATGACAGTTATGGCTACACCTTC | CAWNPDDSYGYTF
- | TRBJ1-2 | TRBV6-4 | 15 | TRBD1 | TGTGCCAGCAGTCCAACTGGACAGGGGGTGGCTGGCTACACCTTC | CASSPTGQGVAGYTF
- | TRBJ2-7 | TRBV12-5 | 17 | TRBD1 | TGTGCTAGTGGTTTGGTAACCGGGACAGGGATTAGCTACGAGCAGTACTTC | CASGLVTGTGISYEQYF
- | TRBJ1-2 | TRBV12-3/TRBV12-4 | 13 | - | TGTGCCAGCAGTTTAGCGAACGGGCTTGGCTACACCTTC | CASSLANGLGYTF
- | TRBJ2-7 | TRBV5-6 | 19 | TRBD1 | TGTGCCAGCAGTTTCAATACCAGGACCCCCGGGACAGGGTACAACGAGCAGTACTTC | CASSFNTRTPGTGYNEQYF
- | TRBJ1-2 | TRBV7-9 | 15 | TRBD1 | TGTGCCAGCAGCCCCGGACAGGGAATGGACTATGGCTACACCTTC | CASSPGQGMDYGYTF
- | TRBJ1-1 | TRBV5-1 | 15 | - | TGCGCCAGCAGCTCCTCCGGGACGGCGAACACTGAAGCTTTCTTT | CASSSSGTANTEAFF
- | TRBJ2-7 | TRBV24-1 | 13 | TRBD1 | TGTGCCGCACCGGGACAGGGGTCCTACGAGCAGTACTTC | CAAPGQGSYEQYF
- | TRBJ1-6 | TRBV7-3 | 14 | TRBD1 | TGTGCCAGCAGTTCCGGGGCAGGGGGCTCACCCCTCCACTTT | CASSSGAGGSPLHF
- | TRBJ1-3 | TRBV29-1 | 15 | - | TGCAGCGTTGAAATCCCGCGGGGGGCTGGAAACACCATATATTTT | CSVEIPRGAGNTIYF
- | TRBJ2-7 | TRBV7-9 | 15 | TRBD2 | TGTGCCAGCAGCTTAGATTCTAGCGGGGGCTACGAGCAGTACTTC | CASSLDSSGGYEQYF
- | TRBJ1-1 | TRBV30 | 15 | TRBD1 | TGTGCCTGCCCGGGACAGGGGGCCCTGAACACTGAAGCTTTCTTT | CACPGQGALNTEAFF
- | TRBJ2-3 | TRBV19 | 15 | TRBD2 | TGTGCCAGTAGTTTACTAGCGGGACCCCCCGATACGCAGTATTTT | CASSLLAGPPDTQYF
- | TRBJ2-7 | TRBV13 | 12 | - | TGTGCCAGCAGCCCGGGGTCCTACGAGCAGTACTTC | CASSPGSYEQYF
once | TRBJ1-2 | TRBV6-1 | 14 | - | TGTGCCAGCAGTGAAGGGTACAGCTTCTATGGCTACACCTTC | CASSEGYSFYGYTF
- | TRBJ2-5 | TRBV24-1 | 15 | - | TGTGCCACCAGTGATCCCACCGGGAGTCAAGAGACCCAGTACTTC | CATSDPTGSQETQYF
- | TRBJ2-3 | TRBV5-4 | 17 | TRBD2 | TGTGCCAGCAGCTTGGCGAGGGGACTAGCGCCCACAGATACGCAGTATTTT | CASSLARGLAPTDTQYF
few | TRBJ2-1 | TRBV19 | 16 | TRBD2 | TGTGCCAGTAGTATAGTAGGACTAGCGGGGGGGAATGAGCAGTTCTTC | CASSIVGLAGGNEQFF
- | TRBJ2-1 | TRBV18 | 15 | TRBD2 | TGTGCCAGCTCACGATCCCTAGCGGGGGGGCTTGAGCAGTTCTTC | CASSRSLAGGLEQFF
- | TRBJ2-3 | TRBV4-1 | 17 | TRBD2 | TGCGCCAGCAGCCAAGAAGGACTAGCGGGGGGGCAAGATACGCAGTATTTT | CASSQEGLAGGQDTQYF
- | TRBJ2-3 | TRBV5-1 | 16 | TRBD2 | TGCGCCAGCAGCTTGGCCGCAGCGGGGGGCACAGATACGCAGTATTTT | CASSLAAAGGTDTQYF
- | TRBJ2-7 | TRBV2 | 12 | - | TGTGCCAGCAGTGAAATGGTCGACGAGCAGTACTTC | CASSEMVDEQYF
once | TRBJ1-5 | TRBV5-6 | 15 | - | TGTGCCAGCAGCTTGGGGGTGTCAGGCCATCAGCCCCAGCATTTT | CASSLGVSGHQPQHF
- | TRBJ1-2 | TRBV3-1/TRBV3-2 | 13 | - | TGTGCCAGCAGCCGAGTAGGGGAGTATGGCTACACCTTC | CASSRVGEYGYTF
- | TRBJ1-2 | TRBV19 | 17 | - | TGTGCCAGTAGTCCGCTTTCAGGCCTGGTGGCTAACTATGGCTACACCTTC | CASSPLSGLVANYGYTF
- | TRBJ2-1 | TRBV10-2 | 13 | TRBD2 | TGCGCCAGCAGTGTAGCGGGGGACAATGAGCAGTTCTTC | CASSVAGDNEQFF
- | TRBJ2-1 | TRBV4-3 | 14 | - | TGCGCCAGCAGCCGGGACACCTACTACAATGAGCAGTTCTTC | CASSRDTYYNEQFF
- | TRBJ1-1 | TRBV5-1 | 16 | TRBD1 | TGCGCCAGCAGCTTACAGGGGGCTAATATGAACACTGAAGCTTTCTTT | CASSLQGANMNTEAFF
- | TRBJ1-4 | TRBV5-4 | 17 | TRBD1 | TGTGCCAGCAGCGACCGTGGGACAGGGATTCCTAATGAAAAACTGTTTTTT | CASSDRGTGIPNEKLFF
- | TRBJ1-2 | TRBV11-2 | 14 | - | TGTGCCAGCAGCTTATCGTCCTCGATTTATGGCTACACCTTC | CASSLSSSIYGYTF
- | TRBJ2-2 | TRBV3-1/TRBV3-2 | 14 | - | TGTGCCAGCAGCCAGCTTTTGGACACCGGGGAGCTGTTTTTT | CASSQLLDTGELFF
- | TRBJ2-7 | TRBV12-5 | 17 | - | TGTGCTAGTGGTTTGGTACCCGGACGACAGGTAATCTACGAGCAGTACTTC | CASGLVPGRQVIYEQYF
- | TRBJ2-7 | TRBV4-3 | 14 | - | TGCGCCAGCAGCCAAGATGGGGGCTATCCCGAGCAGTACTTC | CASSQDGGYPEQYF
once | TRBJ2-5 | TRBV5-6 | 16 | TRBD2 | TGTGCCAGCTTCTCGCCTAGCGGGGGATTACAAGAGACCCAGTACTTC | CASFSPSGGLQETQYF
- | TRBJ1-3 | TRBV4-2 | 18 | - | TGTGCCAGCAGCAACCGACACCTGGACAGTTCCTCTGGAAACACCATATATTTT | CASSNRHLDSSSGNTIYF
- | TRBJ2-2 | TRBV19 | 14 | TRBD1 | TGTGCCAGTAGTGCCAAGACAGGGCCCGGGGAGCTGTTTTTT | CASSAKTGPGELFF
- | TRBJ1-1 | TRBV10-3 | 14 | - | TGTGCCATCAGTGAGTCGTCTACAGACACTGAAGCTTTCTTT | CAISESSTDTEAFF
- | TRBJ2-5 | TRBV7-7 | 16 | TRBD2 | TGTGCTAGCAGCTTATCGGGGGGGGGCCACCAAGAGACCCAGTACTTC | CASSLSGGGHQETQYF
- | TRBJ1-1 | TRBV9 | 15 | - | TGTGCCAGCAGCGGAGGTGGGGGCCTGAAGACTGAAGCTTTCTTT | CASSGGGGLKTEAFF
- | TRBJ1-1 | TRBV12-3/TRBV12-4 | 13 | - | TGTGCCAGCAGTTTAGTAGGGAACACTGAAGCTTTCTTT | CASSLVGNTEAFF
- | TRBJ1-6 | TRBV9 | 14 | TRBD1 | TGTGCCAGCAGCGTGACAGGGAGCAATTCACCCCTCCACTTT | CASSVTGSNSPLHF
once | TRBJ1-3 | TRBV19 | 16 | - | TGTGCCAGTAGTGTTTTGACTGTTGGTCCTGGAAACACCATATATTTT | CASSVLTVGPGNTIYF
- | TRBJ2-7 | TRBV24-1 | 17 | TRBD1 | TGTGCCACCAGTGATTCGCACGGACAGGGAAATCTCTACGAGCAGTACTTC | CATSDSHGQGNLYEQYF
once | TRBJ1-4 | TRBV29-1 | 14 | TRBD1 | TGCAGCGTAGAAACAGGGGTTTTTAATGAAAAACTGTTTTTT | CSVETGVFNEKLFF
- | TRBJ2-1 | TRBV5-4 | 13 | TRBD2 | TGTGCCAGCAGCTTGGAGATAGCGGGGAAGCAGTTCTTC | CASSLEIAGKQFF
few | TRBJ2-7 | TRBV9 | 16 | TRBD1 | TGTGCCAGCAGCGTAGGGCTCTCGGGACAGAAGAGCGAGCAGTACTTC | CASSVGLSGQKSEQYF
- | TRBJ1-2 | TRBV30 | 13 | - | TGTGCCTGGTCAGGGGCCCCTAACTATGGCTACACCTTC | CAWSGAPNYGYTF
once | TRBJ1-1 | TRBV12-3/TRBV12-4 | 13 | - | TGTGCCAGCACCTACAGAGGAAACACTGAAGCTTTCTTT | CASTYRGNTEAFF
- | TRBJ1-5 | TRBV5-1 | 16 | - | TGCGCCAGCAGCTTGGTTAACGGGAATAGCAATCAGCCCCAGCATTTT | CASSLVNGNSNQPQHF
- | TRBJ1-5 | TRBV7-8 | 15 | - | TGTGCCAGCGCCGGAGGCGGAATTAGCAATCAGCCCCAGCATTTT | CASAGGGISNQPQHF
- | TRBJ2-2 | TRBV5-6 | 16 | - | TGTGCCAGCAGCCCAGGGACCCGATTGAACACCGGGGAGCTGTTTTTT | CASSPGTRLNTGELFF
- | TRBJ1-1 | TRBV2 | 14 | - | TGTGCCAGCAGTTTCAGGGGTGGGGACACTGAAGCTTTCTTT | CASSFRGGDTEAFF
once | TRBJ2-7 | TRBV7-2 | 14 | - | TGTGCCAGCAGCTTAAGTCAGGGGCTCGGCGAGCAGTACTTC | CASSLSQGLGEQYF
- | TRBJ2-7 | TRBV5-1 | 14 | - | TGCGCCAGCAGCCCACAGAAACACTCCTACGAGCAGTACTTC | CASSPQKHSYEQYF
- | TRBJ1-1 | TRBV7-9 | 14 | - | TGTGCCAGCAGCTTAGGGCCGTCGAACACTGAAGCTTTCTTT | CASSLGPSNTEAFF
- | TRBJ1-5 | TRBV24-1 | 13 | - | TGTGCCACCCAACCTGGCGGCGGTCAGCCCCAGCATTTT | CATQPGGGQPQHF